This T cell receptor beta chain was sequenced during a study of blood T cell repertoires in COVID-19. Using immunoSEQ multiplex PCR, the repertoire was profiled, and TCRdb retains in-frame clones only, with some absent. The table has about 190,000 clones, 75% to 90% seen once. This clone was picked up a small number of times. V lost 5 bases, J lost 5 bases, and 7 bases stayed unmatched. The CDR3 loop spans 14 amino acids. Per germline, CDR1 MNHEY and CDR2 SMNVEV (reference sequence). The chain is built from TRBV27 and TRBJ1-1; 8 bases map to TRBD1. Sequenced input: peripheral blood. This sequence was found in a man in his forties with acute or convalescent COVID-19. The CDR3 loop reads CASSIPGQETEAFF. CDR3 DNA: TGTGCCAGCAGTATACCGGGACAGGAGACTGAAGCTTTCTTT.